The clone carrying this T cell receptor (beta chain) showed up just a few times. Antigen specificity is unknown. The read falls 3 residues short of the CDR3 end, and the missing part is taken from the germline J gene. Both groups were predominantly of Caucasian heritage. The germline V gene has CDR1 PRHDT and CDR2 FYEKMQ (reference sequence). Trimming took 4 bases from V and 3 from J, leaving 18 bases between them. The CDR3 has 17 amino acids. The data were produced by immunoSEQ multiplex PCR, yet TCRdb's version contains in-frame clones alone and is incomplete. This sample carries approximately 34,000 clones, none of them present only once. These data come from a study of T cell clonality in common variable immunodeficiency. Whole-study findings and limits: CVID subjects shared fewer TCRbeta clones than healthy controls did. Patient heterogeneity in the CVID cohort limited correlations between repertoire features and clinical complications.

The chain is built from TRBV13 and TRBJ1-4; a possible D gene is TRBD1 (5 bases). The sequenced material came from peripheral blood mononuclear cells. This clonotype originated in a person aged 18 to 75 in good health. CDR3 DNA (partial): TGTGCCAGCAGCTCGGCGGACACCTTTCGGGCTAATGAAAAA. It yields the protein CASSSADTFRANEK. The entire CDR3 is CASSSADTFRANEKLFF.